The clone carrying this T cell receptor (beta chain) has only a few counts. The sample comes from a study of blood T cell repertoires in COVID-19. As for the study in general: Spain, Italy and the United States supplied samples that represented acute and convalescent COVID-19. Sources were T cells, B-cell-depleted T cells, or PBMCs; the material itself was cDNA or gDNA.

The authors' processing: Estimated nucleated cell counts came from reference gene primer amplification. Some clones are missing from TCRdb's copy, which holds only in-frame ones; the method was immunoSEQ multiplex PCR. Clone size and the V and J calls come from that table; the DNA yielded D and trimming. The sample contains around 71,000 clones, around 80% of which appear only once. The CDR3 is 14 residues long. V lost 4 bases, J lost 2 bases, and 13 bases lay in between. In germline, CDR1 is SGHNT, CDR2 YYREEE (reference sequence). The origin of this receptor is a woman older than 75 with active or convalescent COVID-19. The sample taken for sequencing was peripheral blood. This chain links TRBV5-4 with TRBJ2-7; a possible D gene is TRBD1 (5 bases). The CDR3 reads CASSPRTSPYEQYF. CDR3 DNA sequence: TGTGCCAGCAGCCCGCGGACAAGTCCCTACGAGCAGTACTTC.